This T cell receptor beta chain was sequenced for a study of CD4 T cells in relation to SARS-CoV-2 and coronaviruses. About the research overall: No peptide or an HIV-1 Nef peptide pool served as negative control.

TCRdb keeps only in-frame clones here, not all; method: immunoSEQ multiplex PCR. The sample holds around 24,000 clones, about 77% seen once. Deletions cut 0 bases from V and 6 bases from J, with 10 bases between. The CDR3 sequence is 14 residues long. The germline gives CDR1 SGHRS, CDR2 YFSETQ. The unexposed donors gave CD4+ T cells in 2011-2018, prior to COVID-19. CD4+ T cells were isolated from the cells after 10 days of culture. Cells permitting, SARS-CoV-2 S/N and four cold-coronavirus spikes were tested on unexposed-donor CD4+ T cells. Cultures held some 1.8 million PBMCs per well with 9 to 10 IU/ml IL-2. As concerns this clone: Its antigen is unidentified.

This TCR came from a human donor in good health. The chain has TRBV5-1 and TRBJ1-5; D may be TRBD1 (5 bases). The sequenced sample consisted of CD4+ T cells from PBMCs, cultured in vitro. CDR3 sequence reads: CASSLGQGGQPQHF. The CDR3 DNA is TGCGCCAGCAGCTTGGGGCAGGGCGGTCAGCCCCAGCATTTT.